This T cell receptor beta chain was found in a study of shared clonotypes between healthy human individuals. Study overall: Researchers drew samples from two women and three men aged 18 to 49.

CD4+ cells yielded CD45RA+ naive and CD45RA-negative memory subsets. Profiled with immunoSEQ multiplex PCR; TCRdb holds only in-frame clones, not every one. The sample consists of approximately 2.1 million clones, 90% to 95% of them appearing once. In the case of this clone: Its antigen is not known.

Study conclusions and caveats: Four donors shared about 5% of their naive CD4 clonotypes.

The CDR3 is made up of 14 amino acids. CDR1 is SGHTA and CDR2 is FQGNSA in the germline V gene. V lost 5 bases, J lost 3 bases, and 13 bases lay in between. The rearrangement joins TRBV7-2 to TRBJ1-1; weak D call: TRBD1 (6 bases). This TCR derives from a man between 18 and 29 years old in good health. Some clones in this sample may be carry-over from other donors' samples. The specimen sequenced was naive CD4+ T cells from PBMCs. The sample's subset: CD45RA+ positively selected. The DNA of the CDR3 is TGTGCCAGCAGCCGCAGGGGTGGGCACACTGAAGCTTTCTTT. Protein product: CASSRRGGHTEAFF.